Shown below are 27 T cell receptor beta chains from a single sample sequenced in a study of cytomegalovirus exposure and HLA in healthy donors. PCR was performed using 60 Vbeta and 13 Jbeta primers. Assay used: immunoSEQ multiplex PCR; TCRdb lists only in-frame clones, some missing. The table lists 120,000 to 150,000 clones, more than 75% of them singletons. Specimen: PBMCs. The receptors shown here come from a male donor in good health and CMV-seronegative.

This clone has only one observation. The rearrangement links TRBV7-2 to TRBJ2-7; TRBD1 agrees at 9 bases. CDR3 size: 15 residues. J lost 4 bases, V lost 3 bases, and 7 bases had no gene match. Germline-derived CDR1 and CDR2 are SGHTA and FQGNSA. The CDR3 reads CASSFVGQGSYEQYF. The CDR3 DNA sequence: TGTGCCAGCAGCTTCGTCGGACAGGGGTCTTACGAGCAGTACTTC.

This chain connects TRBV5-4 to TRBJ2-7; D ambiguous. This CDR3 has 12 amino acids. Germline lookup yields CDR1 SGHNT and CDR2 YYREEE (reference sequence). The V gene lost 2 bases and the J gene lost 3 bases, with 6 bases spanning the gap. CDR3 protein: CASSFPGYEQYF. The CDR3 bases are TGTGCCAGCAGCTTTCCCGGCTACGAGCAGTACTTC.

The DNA of the CDR3 is TGTGCCAGCAGCCTCACAGGGGGCGCGGACACTGAAGCTTTCTTT. It codes for CASSLTGGADTEAFF. This sequence joins TRBV5-4 and TRBJ1-1; the match to TRBD1 covers 9 bases. After removal of 4 bases from V and 3 bases from J, the junction contained 7 bases not matched to a gene. The germline gives CDR1 SGHNT, CDR2 YYREEE (reference sequence). The CDR3 runs to 15 residues.

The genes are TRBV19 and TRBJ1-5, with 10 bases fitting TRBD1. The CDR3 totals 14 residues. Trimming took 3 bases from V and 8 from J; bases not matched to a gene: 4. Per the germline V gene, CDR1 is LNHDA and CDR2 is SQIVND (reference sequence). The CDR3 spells CASSMGQGIEPQHF. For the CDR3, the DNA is TGTGCCAGTAGTATGGGACAGGGGATAGAGCCCCAGCATTTT.

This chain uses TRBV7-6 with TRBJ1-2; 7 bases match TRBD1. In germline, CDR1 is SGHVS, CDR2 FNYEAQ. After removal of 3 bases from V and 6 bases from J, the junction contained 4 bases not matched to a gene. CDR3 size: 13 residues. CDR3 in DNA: TGTGCCAGCAGCTTTCAGGGGGGCGATGGCTACACCTTC. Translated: CASSFQGGDGYTF.

The CDR3 bases are TGTGCCAGCAGCCGCGGGACTTTCTATGGCTACACCTTC. Its protein is CASSRGTFYGYTF. This rearrangement joins TRBV6-5 to TRBJ1-2; TRBD1 might be the D (5 bases). V lost 6 bases and J lost 4, with 12 bases in between. The CDR3 consists of 13 residues. The germline V gene has CDR1 MNHEY and CDR2 SVGAGI.

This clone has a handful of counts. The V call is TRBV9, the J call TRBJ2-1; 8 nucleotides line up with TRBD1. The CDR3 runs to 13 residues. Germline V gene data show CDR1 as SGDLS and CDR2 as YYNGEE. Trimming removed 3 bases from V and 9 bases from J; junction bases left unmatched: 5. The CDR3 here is CASSADRGGEQFF. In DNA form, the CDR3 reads TGTGCCAGCAGCGCCGACAGGGGAGGTGAGCAGTTCTTC.

In DNA, the CDR3 is TGTGCCTGGAGTCGCGACAAGAACTATGGCTACACCTTC. Translating gives CAWSRDKNYGYTF. This chain uses TRBV30 with TRBJ1-2, with D uncertain. CDR1 and CDR2 (germline): GTSNPN, SVGIG (reference sequence). The CDR3 is made up of 13 amino acids. V was pared by 2 bases and J by 2 bases, with 9 bases between.

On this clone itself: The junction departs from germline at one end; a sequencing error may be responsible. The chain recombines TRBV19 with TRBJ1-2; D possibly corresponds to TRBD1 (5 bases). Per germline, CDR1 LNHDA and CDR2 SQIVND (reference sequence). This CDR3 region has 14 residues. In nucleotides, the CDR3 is TGTGCCAGTAGTACCTTGACAGTTCCTTACCCCCCCCTCTTC. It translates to CASSTLTVPYPPLF.

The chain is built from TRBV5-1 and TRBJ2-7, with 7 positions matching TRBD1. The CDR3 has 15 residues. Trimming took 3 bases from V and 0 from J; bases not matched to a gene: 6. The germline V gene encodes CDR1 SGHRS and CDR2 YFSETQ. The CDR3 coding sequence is TGCGCCAGCAGCTCCTCGGACAGGAGCTCCTACGAGCAGTACTTC. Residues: CASSSSDRSSYEQYF.

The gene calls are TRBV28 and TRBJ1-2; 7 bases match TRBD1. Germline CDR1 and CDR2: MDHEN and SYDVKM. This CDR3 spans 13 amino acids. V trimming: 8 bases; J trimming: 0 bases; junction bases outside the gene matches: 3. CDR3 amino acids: CASRQGANYGYTF. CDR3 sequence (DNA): TGTGCCAGCCGCCAGGGGGCTAACTATGGCTACACCTTC.

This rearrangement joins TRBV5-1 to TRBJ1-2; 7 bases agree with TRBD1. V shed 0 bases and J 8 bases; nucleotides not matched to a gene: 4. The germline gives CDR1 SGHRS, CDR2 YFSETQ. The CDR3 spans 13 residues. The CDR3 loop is CASSLEGGSGYTF. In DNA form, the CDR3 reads TGCGCCAGCAGCTTGGAAGGGGGCTCAGGCTACACCTTC.

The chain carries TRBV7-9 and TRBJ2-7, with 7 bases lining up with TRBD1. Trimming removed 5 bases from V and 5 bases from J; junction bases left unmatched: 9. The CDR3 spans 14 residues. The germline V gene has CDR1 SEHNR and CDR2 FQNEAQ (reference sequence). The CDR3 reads CASSPRDRGDEQYF. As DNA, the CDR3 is TGTGCCAGCAGCCCCCGGGACAGAGGCGACGAGCAGTACTTC.

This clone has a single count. This chain's CDR3 is CASSQESASGWSYEQYF. CDR3 DNA sequence: TGCGCCAGCAGCCAAGAATCGGCCAGCGGGTGGTCCTACGAGCAGTACTTC. The chain combines TRBV4-3 with TRBJ2-7, with D possibly being TRBD2 (6 bases). The V gene lost 0 bases and the J gene lost 1 base, with 16 bases spanning the gap. Germline-derived CDR1 and CDR2 are LGHNA and YSLEER. The CDR3 is made up of 17 amino acids.

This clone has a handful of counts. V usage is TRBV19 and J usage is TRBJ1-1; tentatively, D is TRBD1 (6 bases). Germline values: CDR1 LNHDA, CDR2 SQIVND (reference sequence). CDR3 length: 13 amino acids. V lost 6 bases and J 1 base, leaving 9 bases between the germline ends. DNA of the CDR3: TGTGCCAGTAGATGGACAGAGAACACTGAAGCTTTCTTT. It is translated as CASRWTENTEAFF.

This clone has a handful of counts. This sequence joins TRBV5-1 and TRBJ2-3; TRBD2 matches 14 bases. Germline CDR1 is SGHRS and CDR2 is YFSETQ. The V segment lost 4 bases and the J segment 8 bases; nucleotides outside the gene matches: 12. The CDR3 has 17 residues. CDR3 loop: CASSGSLGTSGGGTQYF. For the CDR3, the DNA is TGCGCCAGCAGCGGAAGCCTAGGGACTAGCGGGGGAGGTACGCAGTATTTT.

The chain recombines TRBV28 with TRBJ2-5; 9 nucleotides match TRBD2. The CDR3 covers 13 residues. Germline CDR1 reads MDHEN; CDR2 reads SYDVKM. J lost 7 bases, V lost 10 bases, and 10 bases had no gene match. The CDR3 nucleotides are TGTGCCACCATGACTAGCGGTACGGGGACCCAGTACTTC. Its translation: CATMTSGTGTQYF. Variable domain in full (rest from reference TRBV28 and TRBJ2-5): DVKVTQSSRYLVKRTGEKVFLECVQDMDHENMFWYRQDPGLGLRLIYFSYDVKMKEKGDIPEGYSVSREKKERFSLILESASTNQTSMYLCATMTSGTGTQYFGPGTRLLVL.

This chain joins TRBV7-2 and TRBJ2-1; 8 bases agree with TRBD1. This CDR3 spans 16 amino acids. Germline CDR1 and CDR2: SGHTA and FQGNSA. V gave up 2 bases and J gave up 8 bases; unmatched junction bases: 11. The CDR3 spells CASSLWGTGFYYEQFF. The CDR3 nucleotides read TGTGCCAGCAGCTTATGGGGGACAGGTTTCTATTATGAGCAGTTCTTC.

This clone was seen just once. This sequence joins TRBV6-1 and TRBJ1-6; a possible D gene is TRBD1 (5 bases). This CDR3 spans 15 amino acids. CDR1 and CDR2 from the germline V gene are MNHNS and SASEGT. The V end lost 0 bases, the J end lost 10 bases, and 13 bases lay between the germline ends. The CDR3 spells CASSEATGSISPLHF. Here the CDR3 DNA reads TGTGCCAGCAGTGAAGCAACAGGATCAATCTCACCCCTCCACTTT.

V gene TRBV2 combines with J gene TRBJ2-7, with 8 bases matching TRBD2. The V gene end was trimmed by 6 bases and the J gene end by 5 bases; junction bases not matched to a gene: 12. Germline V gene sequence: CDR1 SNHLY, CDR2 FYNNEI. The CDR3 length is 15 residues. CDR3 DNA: TGTGCCAGCAGCGTACTAGCGGTGGTAACCGACGAGCAGTACTTC. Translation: CASSVLAVVTDEQYF.

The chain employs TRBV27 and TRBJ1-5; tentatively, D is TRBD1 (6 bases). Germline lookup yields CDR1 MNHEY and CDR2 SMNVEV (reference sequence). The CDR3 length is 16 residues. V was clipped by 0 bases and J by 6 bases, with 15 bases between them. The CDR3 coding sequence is TGTGCCAGCAGTTTATCAAGTACAGGGCCGCGTCAGCCCCAGCATTTT. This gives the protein CASSLSSTGPRQPQHF.

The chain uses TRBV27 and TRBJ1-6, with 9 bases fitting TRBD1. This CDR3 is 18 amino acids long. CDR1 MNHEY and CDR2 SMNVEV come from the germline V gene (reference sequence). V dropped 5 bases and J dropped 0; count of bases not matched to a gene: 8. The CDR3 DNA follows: TGTGCCAGCAGTCGGACAGGGGCGGTAAGCTCCTATAATTCACCCCTCCACTTT. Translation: CASSRTGAVSSYNSPLHF.

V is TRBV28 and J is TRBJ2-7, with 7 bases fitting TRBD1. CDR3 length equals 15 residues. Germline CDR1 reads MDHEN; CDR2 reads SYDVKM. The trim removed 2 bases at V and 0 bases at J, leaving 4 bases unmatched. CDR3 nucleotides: TGTGCCAGCAGTTTAACAGGGGAACCCTCCTACGAGCAGTACTTC. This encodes CASSLTGEPSYEQYF.

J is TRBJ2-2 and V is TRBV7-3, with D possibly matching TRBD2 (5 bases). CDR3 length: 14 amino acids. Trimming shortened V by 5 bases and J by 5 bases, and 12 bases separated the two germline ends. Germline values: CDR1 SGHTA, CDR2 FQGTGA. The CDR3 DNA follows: TGTGCCAGCAGCCCGCGTCCGGGAACCGGGGAGCTGTTTTTT. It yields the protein CASSPRPGTGELFF.

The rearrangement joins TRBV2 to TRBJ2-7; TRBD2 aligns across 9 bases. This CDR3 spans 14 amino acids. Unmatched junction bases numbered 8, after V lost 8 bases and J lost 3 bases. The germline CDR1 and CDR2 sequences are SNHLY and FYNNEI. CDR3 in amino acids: CASGAGTSLYEQYF. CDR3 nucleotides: TGTGCCAGCGGCGCCGGGACTAGCCTCTACGAGCAGTACTTC. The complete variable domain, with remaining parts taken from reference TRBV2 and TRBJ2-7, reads EPEVTQTPSHQVTQMGQEVILRCVPISNHLYFYWYRQILGQKVEFLVSFYNNEISEKSEIFDDQFSVERPDGSNFTLKIRSTKLEDSAMYFCASGAGTSLYEQYFGPGTRLTVT.

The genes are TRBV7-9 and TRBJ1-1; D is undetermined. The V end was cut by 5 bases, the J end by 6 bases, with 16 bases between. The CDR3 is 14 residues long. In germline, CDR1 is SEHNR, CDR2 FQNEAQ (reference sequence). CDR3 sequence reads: CASSPLVGRSEAFF. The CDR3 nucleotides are TGTGCCAGCAGCCCGTTGGTAGGGAGGTCTGAAGCTTTCTTT.

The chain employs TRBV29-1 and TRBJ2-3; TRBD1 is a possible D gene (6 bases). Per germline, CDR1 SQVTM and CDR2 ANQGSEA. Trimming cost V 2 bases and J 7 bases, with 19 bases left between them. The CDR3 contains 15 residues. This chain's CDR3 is CSVETTLGQINTQYF. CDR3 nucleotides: TGCAGCGTTGAAACGACCCTAGGACAGATTAATACGCAGTATTTT.